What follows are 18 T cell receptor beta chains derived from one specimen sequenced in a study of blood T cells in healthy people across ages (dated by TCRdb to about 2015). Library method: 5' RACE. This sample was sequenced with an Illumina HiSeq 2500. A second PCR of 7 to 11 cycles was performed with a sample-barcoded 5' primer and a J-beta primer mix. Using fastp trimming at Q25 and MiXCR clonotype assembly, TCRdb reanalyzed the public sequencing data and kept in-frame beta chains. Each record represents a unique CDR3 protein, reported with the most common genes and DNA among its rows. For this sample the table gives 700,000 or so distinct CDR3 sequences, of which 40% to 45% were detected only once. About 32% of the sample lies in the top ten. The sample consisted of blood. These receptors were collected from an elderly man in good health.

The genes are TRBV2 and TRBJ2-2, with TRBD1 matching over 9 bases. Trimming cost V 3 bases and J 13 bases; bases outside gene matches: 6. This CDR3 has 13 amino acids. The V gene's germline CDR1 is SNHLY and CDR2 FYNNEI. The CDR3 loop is CASSETGQGRLFF. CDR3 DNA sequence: TGTGCCAGCAGTGAGACCGGACAGGGGAGGCTGTTTTTT.

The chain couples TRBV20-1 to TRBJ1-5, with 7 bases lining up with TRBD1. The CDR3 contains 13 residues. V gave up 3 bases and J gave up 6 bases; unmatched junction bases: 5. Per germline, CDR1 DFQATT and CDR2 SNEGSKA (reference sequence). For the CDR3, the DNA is TGCAGTGCTAGGGTCAGGGGGGGTCAGCCCCAGCATTTT. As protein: CSARVRGGQPQHF.

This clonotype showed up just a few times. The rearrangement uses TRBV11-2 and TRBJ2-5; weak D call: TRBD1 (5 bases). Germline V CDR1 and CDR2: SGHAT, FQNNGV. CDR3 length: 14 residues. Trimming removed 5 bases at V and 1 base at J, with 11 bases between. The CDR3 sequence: CASSRTGPQETQYF. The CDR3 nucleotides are TGTGCCAGCAGCCGAACAGGACCCCAAGAGACCCAGTACTTC.

CDR3 coding DNA: TGCAGCGTTGGACACCCGTATAGCACAGATACGCAGTATTTT. Protein: CSVGHPYSTDTQYF. The chain couples TRBV29-1 to TRBJ2-3; no reliable D call. CDR3 size: 14 residues. CDR1 and CDR2 (germline): SQVTM, ANQGSEA. V was trimmed by 4 bases and J by 0 bases, leaving 11 bases between them.

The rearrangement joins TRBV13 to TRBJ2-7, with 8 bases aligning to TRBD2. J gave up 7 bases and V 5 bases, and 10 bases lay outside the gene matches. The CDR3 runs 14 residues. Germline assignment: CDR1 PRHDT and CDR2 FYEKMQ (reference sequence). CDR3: CASSRGRPLGEQYF. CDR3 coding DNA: TGTGCCAGCAGCCGCGGGAGGCCCCTCGGTGAGCAGTACTTC.

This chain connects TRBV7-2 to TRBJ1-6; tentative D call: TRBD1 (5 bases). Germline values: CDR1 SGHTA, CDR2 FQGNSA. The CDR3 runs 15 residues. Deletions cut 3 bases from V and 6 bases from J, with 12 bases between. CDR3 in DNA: TGTGCCAGCAGCTTGGCCTCCGGGGCTAATTCACCCCTCCACTTT. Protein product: CASSLASGANSPLHF. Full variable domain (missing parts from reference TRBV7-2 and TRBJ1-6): GAGVSQSPSNKVTEKGKDVELRCDPISGHTALYWYRQSLGQGLEFLIYFQGNSAPDKSGLPSDRFSAERTGGSVSTLTIQRTQQEDSAVYLCASSLASGANSPLHFGNGTRLTVT.

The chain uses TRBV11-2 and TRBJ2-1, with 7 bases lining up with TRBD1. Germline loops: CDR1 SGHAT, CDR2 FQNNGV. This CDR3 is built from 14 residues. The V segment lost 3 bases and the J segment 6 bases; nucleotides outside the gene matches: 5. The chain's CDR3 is CASSFGTGANEQFF. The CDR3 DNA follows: TGTGCCAGCAGCTTTGGAACAGGGGCCAATGAGCAGTTCTTC.

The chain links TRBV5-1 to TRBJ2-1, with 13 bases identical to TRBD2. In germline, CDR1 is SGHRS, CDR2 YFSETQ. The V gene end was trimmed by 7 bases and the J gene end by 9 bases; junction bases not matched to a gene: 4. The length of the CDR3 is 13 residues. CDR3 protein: CASSGTSGIEQFF. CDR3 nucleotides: TGCGCCAGCTCCGGGACTAGCGGGATTGAGCAGTTCTTC.

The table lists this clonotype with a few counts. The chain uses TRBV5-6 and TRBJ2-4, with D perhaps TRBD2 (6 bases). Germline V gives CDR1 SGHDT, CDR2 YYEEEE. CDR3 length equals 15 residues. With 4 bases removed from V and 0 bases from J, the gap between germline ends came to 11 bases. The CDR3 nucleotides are TGTGCCAGCAGCCCCCGGGGACTAGCCAAAAACATTCAGTACTTC. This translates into CASSPRGLAKNIQYF. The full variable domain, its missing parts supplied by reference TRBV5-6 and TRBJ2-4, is DAGVTQSPTHLIKTRGQQVTLRCSPKSGHDTVSWYQQALGQGPQFIFQYYEEEERQRGNFPDRFSGHQFPNYSSELNVNALLLGDSALYLCASSPRGLAKNIQYFGAGTRLSVL.

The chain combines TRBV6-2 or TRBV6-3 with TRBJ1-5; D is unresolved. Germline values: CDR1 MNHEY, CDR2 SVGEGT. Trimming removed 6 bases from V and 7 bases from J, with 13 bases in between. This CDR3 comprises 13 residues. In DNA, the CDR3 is TGTGCCAGCAGCCCCCTCCGAGGACAGCCCCAGCATTTT. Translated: CASSPLRGQPQHF.

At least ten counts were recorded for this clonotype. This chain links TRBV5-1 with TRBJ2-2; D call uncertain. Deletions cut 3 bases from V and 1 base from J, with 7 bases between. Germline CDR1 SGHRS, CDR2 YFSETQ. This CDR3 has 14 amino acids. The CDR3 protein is CASSSRQNTGELFF. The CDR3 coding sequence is TGCGCCAGCAGCTCTAGACAGAACACCGGGGAGCTGTTTTTT.

The CDR3 DNA reads as TGTGCCAGCAGCACCCCATCTCGGCGGGGGGTTGATCAGCCCCAGCATTTT. Its protein is CASSTPSRRGVDQPQHF. This chain uses TRBV7-2 with TRBJ1-5; a possible D gene is TRBD1 (5 bases). The CDR3 extends over 17 amino acids. The V and J ends lost 5 bases and 5 bases respectively, with 22 bases between them. CDR1 is SGHTA and CDR2 is FQGNSA in the germline V gene.

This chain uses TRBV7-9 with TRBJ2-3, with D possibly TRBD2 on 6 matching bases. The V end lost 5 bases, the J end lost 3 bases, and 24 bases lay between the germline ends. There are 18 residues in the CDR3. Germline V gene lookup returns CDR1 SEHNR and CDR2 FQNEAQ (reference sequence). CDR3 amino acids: CASSARRGRGSTTDTQYF. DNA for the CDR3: TGTGCCAGCAGCGCCCGGAGAGGGCGGGGCTCTACTACAGATACGCAGTATTTT.

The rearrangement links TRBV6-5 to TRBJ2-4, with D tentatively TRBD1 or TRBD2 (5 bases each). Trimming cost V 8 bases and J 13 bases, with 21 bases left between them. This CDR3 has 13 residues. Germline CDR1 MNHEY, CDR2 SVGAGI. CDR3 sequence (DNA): TGTGCCAGCTTCGGGACCGAAGCTACGAGGCAGTACTTC. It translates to CASFGTEATRQYF.

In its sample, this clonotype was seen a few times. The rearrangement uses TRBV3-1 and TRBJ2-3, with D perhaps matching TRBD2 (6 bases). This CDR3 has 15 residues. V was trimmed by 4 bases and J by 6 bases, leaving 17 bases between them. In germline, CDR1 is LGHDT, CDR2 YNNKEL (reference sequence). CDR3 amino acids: CASSPQGGVADTQYF. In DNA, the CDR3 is TGTGCCAGCAGCCCGCAAGGCGGGGTCGCGGATACGCAGTATTTT.

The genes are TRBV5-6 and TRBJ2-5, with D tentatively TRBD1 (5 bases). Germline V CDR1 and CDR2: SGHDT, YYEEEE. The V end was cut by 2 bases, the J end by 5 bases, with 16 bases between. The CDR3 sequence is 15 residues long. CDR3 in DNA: TGTGCCAGCAGCTTAGGGGTTAGGCAGCGCGAGACCCAGTACTTC. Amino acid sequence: CASSLGVRQRETQYF.

CDR3 in DNA: TGTGCCAGCAGCTTAAACCCCCCTCAAGCGAAAGGAGTCTACGAGCAGTACTTC. This encodes CASSLNPPQAKGVYEQYF. The gene calls are TRBV11-2 and TRBJ2-7; D unclear. V lost 2 bases and J lost 3, with 23 bases in between. The V gene's germline CDR1 is SGHAT and CDR2 FQNNGV. The CDR3 sequence is 18 residues long.

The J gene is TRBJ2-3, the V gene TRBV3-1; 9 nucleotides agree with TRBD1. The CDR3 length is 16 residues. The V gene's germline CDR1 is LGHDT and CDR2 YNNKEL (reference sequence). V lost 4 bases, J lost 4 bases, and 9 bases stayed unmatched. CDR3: CASSPTGTGLSDTQYF. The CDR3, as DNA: TGTGCCAGCAGCCCGACCGGGACAGGGCTGTCAGATACGCAGTATTTT.